This T cell receptor beta chain was sequenced in a study of identical twins (TCRdb year 2016). Regarding the study in general: To test whether fetal clonotypes persist, this study deep-sequenced TCR alpha and beta repertoires from monozygotic twins, from unrelated adults of various ages, and from cord blood. To rule out contamination, the twin experiments were replicated at different times with different library preparation protocols. The study at large found these results: Invariant T cells such as MAIT and iNKT could partly confound zero-insertion analyses, though diverse VJ usage argued against this for most clonotypes. Out-of-frame TCR alpha sequences shared between twins showed an excess of low generation-probability sequences compared with coincidental sharing between unrelated individuals. Because the same donors could not be followed over many years, the conclusions depended on cross-sectional statistical analysis. Recombination models systematically underestimated out-of-frame TCR alpha sharing in monozygotic twins but agreed with sharing between unrelated individuals. Abundant cord blood beta clonotypes had fewer insertions, young adult naive repertoires showed a similar but weaker trend, and memory repertoires showed no such trend. A weaker excess of twin sharing was found in beta out-of-frame sequences because the signal-to-noise ratio was lowered by fewer shared sequences.

For this clonotype: Its antigen target is currently unknown. No quality values exist for individual bases; no much larger clone is one base distant.

Every donor in the study was a healthy Caucasian. Three pairs of female monozygotic twins, all aged about 18 to 30 years, made up the twin cohort. CD4+ and CD8+ T cell populations were isolated with positive isolation kits from Invitrogen. Reading the germline V gene gives CDR1 SQVTM and CDR2 ANQGSEA. The CDR3 runs 12 residues from the cysteine to the phenylalanine. Solely the CDR3 DNA is kept, with 36 bases framed from the first base. V sheds 3 bases and J sheds 6 bases, leaving 11 bases between their ends. The library was built by means of 5' RACE. Data came from an Illumina HiSeq 2000. Template switching introduced a universal primer binding site; the final cDNA contained a unique molecular identifier, enabling accurate counting of TCR cDNA molecules. Specific primers in the conserved constant-segment region were used to synthesize first-strand cDNA for the TCR alpha and beta chains. To control for contamination, every cDNA library carried two barcodes: a SMART-Mk sample barcode plus Illumina barcodes. TruSeq adapter sequences along with Illumina sample barcodes were introduced in two successive PCR steps. The Illumina HiSeq platform was used with custom primers to sequence TCR alpha and beta cDNA libraries. As for how the authors treated the data: MiGEC processed the raw reads to extract unique molecular identifiers, while MiXCR was used to determine the CDR3 positions. For each individual, recombination models were inferred using an EM algorithm with the repgenHMM and IGoR tools. The tcR package in R was used for shared clonotype analysis, with sharing normalized by the product of cloneset sizes. To study raw recombination without the effects of thymic and clonal selection, out-of-frame nonproductive sequences were analyzed. TCRdb took the public reads, trimmed them with fastp at Q25, ran MiXCR for clone calling and kept in-frame beta chains. Each CDR3 protein gets just one entry, which takes the most common genes and DNA from the rows behind it. For this entry, the V and J calls and clone size follow TCRdb and not the study's own pipeline. The sample table shows roughly 200,000 distinct CDR3 sequences, and 15% are seen once. 40% of the sample is taken by the ten largest.

These sequences were also reported in another study, on T cells expressing NK-cell markers. The second publication reports: Fewer than ten donors provided sorted CD3+CD56+NKG2C+, CD3+CD56+NKG2C- and CD3+CD56-NKG2C+ T-cell subsets, whose TCR beta-chain repertoires were profiled. Among the eight sequenced donors, only one was HCMV-seronegative, while the other seven were HCMV-seropositive. To restrict sorting to alphabetaTCR-expressing T cells, an anti-gammadeltaTCR antibody was added in several experiments. In six donors, the dominant CD3+CD56+NKG2C+ clonotypes ranked among the top 10 CD8+ clonotypes, making up about 1.0-7.0% of CD8+ T cells. Those dominant clonotypes were again the most abundant among CD3+CD56-NKG2C+ cells in a few donors, at about 25-65%. It remained unclear whether the expanded NKG2C-expressing T cell clones were specific for HCMV antigens. Randomly selected healthy volunteers, three men and five women, were used as the eight sequenced donors. HCMV serostatus was determined by detecting HCMV-specific IgG in serum with a commercial ELISA kit. MIGEC was used to demultiplex reads and group the reads by UMI, and MiTCR was used to assemble and quantify clonotypes. To exclude erroneous sequences, any TCR cDNA sequence not supported by at least two reads was discarded. The tcR package was used for downstream repertoire analysis, and clonotypes were matched between fractions using CDR3 nucleotide sequence together with V segment. VDJmatch was used to annotate antigen specificity against VDJdb, with one amino acid substitution in CDR3 allowed.

This TCR came from a woman younger than 30 in good health. The chain employs TRBV29-1 and TRBJ1-1; the D gene identity is not certain. The sequenced material came from CD8+ T cells sorted from blood. The CDR3 region reads CSVEVMYPEAFF. The nucleotides read TGCAGCGTTGAGGTGATGTATCCTGAAGCTTTCTTT.